Included here is one T cell receptor beta chain sequence, with context. V was cut by 5 bases and J by 8 bases, with 19 bases left in between. Germline lookup yields CDR1 DFQATT and CDR2 SNEGSKA (reference sequence). The CDR3 has 14 residues. This specimen comes from a study of blood T cells in healthy people across ages. PCR was performed a second time for about 6 to 12 cycles using a sample-barcoded 5' primer and a J-beta primer mix. In TCRdb, the 5' RACE reads were re-called with MiXCR into one record per CDR3 protein. The sample lists roughly 1.4 million distinct CDR3 sequences, roughly 60% occurring once.

The sample consisted of blood. The genes are TRBV20-1 and TRBJ2-4; possible D gene TRBD2, 5 bases. This clonotype was sampled from a young man in good health. CDR3 nucleotides: TGCAGTGCTGAGTGGGAGTTGGTCGGGGACATTCAGTACTTC. Protein sequence: CSAEWELVGDIQYF.